The 7 T cell receptor beta chains reported below all come from one sample, sequenced in a study of cytomegalovirus exposure and HLA in healthy donors. This PCR relied on a set of 60 Vbeta primers and 13 Jbeta primers. Using immunoSEQ multiplex PCR, the repertoire was profiled, and TCRdb retains in-frame clones only, with some absent. Here the sample spans some 180,000 clones, approximately 76% being singletons. The sample taken for sequencing was PBMCs. The origin of the receptors is a woman between 18 and 29 years old in good health and CMV-seropositive.

The V and J genes are TRBV7-9 and TRBJ1-3; D perhaps matches TRBD1 (5 bases). There are 13 residues in the CDR3. Germline V lookup: CDR1 SEHNR, CDR2 FQNEAQ (reference sequence). The germline V and J ends were trimmed by 8 bases and 2 bases, with 10 bases remaining between them. The CDR3 nucleotides are TGTGCCAGCTCTAGGGGAACTGGAAACACCATATATTTT. As protein: CASSRGTGNTIYF.

DNA of the CDR3: TGTGCCATCGAGGGACAGGGGGCGCAGGGGCAGTACTTC. This gives the protein CAIEGQGAQGQYF. The rearrangement links TRBV10-3 to TRBJ2-7, with 12 positions matching TRBD1. This CDR3 has 13 residues. The junction had 8 bases not matched to a gene; V was cut back by 8 bases and J by 9 bases. Germline loops: CDR1 ENHRY, CDR2 SYGVKD.

The V call is TRBV5-4, the J call TRBJ2-2; the D is unclear. The CDR3 has 18 residues. Germline CDR1 is SGHNT and CDR2 is YYREEE (reference sequence). V lost 0 bases to trimming and J lost 0 bases, with 15 bases between them. CDR3 residues: CASSLGPGFRSNTGELFF. The DNA for the CDR3 is TGTGCCAGCAGCTTGGGGCCCGGGTTCCGTTCGAACACCGGGGAGCTGTTTTTT.

This clone came up once. The J gene is TRBJ1-3, the V gene TRBV10-3, with 9 bases lining up with TRBD1. Losses at the gene ends were 9 bases for V and 3 bases for J; bases not matched to a gene: 6. The germline V gene encodes CDR1 ENHRY and CDR2 SYGVKD. The CDR3 contains 14 residues. The chain's CDR3 is CAMTRTGDGNTIYF. The CDR3 coding sequence is TGTGCCATGACGAGGACAGGGGATGGAAACACCATATATTTT.

The chain couples TRBV2 to TRBJ1-6; the match to TRBD1 covers 9 bases. Germline CDR1 is SNHLY and CDR2 is FYNNEI. This CDR3 has 15 amino acids. J gave up 7 bases and V 2 bases, and 3 bases lay outside the gene matches. In DNA form, the CDR3 reads TGTGCCAGCAGTGAATCTGGGACAGGGAATTCACCCCTCCACTTT. Its protein is CASSESGTGNSPLHF.

This chain links TRBV12-5 with TRBJ2-2, with TRBD1 identical over 7 bases. J gave up 3 bases and V 2 bases, and 18 bases lay outside the gene matches. The CDR3 loop spans 20 amino acids. Germline V gene sequence: CDR1 LGHNT, CDR2 FRNRAP. CDR3: CASGLPLQGRGQRDTGELFF. CDR3 nucleotide sequence: TGTGCTAGTGGTTTGCCCTTACAGGGTAGGGGGCAACGGGACACCGGGGAGCTGTTTTTT.

The table lists this clone with a count of one. As DNA, the CDR3 is TGTGCCAGCAGTGACACTTATAGCAATCAGCCCCAGCATTTT. This encodes CASSDTYSNQPQHF. The V call is TRBV2, the J call TRBJ1-5; no firm D call. CDR1 and CDR2 (germline): SNHLY, FYNNEI. CDR3 size: 14 residues. The V gene lost 3 bases and the J gene lost 0 bases, with 6 bases spanning the gap.